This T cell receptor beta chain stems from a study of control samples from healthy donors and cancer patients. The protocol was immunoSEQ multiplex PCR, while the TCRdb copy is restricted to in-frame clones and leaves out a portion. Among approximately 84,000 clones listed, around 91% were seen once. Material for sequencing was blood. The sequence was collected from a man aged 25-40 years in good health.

The CDR3 nucleotides are TGTGCCAGCAGTTCCCGTAACTATGGCTACACCTTC. Translation: CASSSRNYGYTF. The J gene is TRBJ1-2, the V gene TRBV12-3 or TRBV12-4, with D unresolved. The CDR3 is 12 residues long. Trimming took 4 bases from V and 1 from J, leaving 4 bases between them.